This T cell receptor beta chain is drawn from a study of PD-L1 blockade in urothelial cancer. Study overall: Prior regimens of chemotherapy numbered 0 to 3 per patient. Blood samples had a median of approximately 150,000 T cells, roughly 76,000 unique TCRs, and clonality approximately 0.08.

Spiking each PCR with synthetic TCR analog templates was performed. Sequencing was performed with immunoSEQ multiplex PCR; in TCRdb, only in-frame clones are kept and a portion is missing. The sample comprises roughly 63,000 clones, roughly 79% of which are singletons, and around 6% rests with the top ten. J was trimmed by 7 bases and V by 3 bases; bases with no gene match: 11. Germline V gene sequence: CDR1 LGHNA, CDR2 YNFKEQ. CDR3 length: 16 residues. Time point: pretreatment peripheral blood. On this clone itself: Its target is unknown.

Study-wide results and caveats: Tumor-linked clones in blood grew more by 3 weeks in durable-benefit patients.

The TCR originated in a man in his 70s with urothelial cancer. The V and J genes are TRBV4-2 and TRBJ2-3, with 9 nucleotides matching TRBD2. This specimen was PBMCs, taken around atezolizumab (anti-PD-L1) treatment. The CDR3, as DNA: TGTGCCAGCAGCCATATAGCGGCTAGCGGGACCCATACGCAGTATTTT. It specifies CASSHIAASGTHTQYF.